The T cell receptor beta chain described here comes from a study of blood T cell repertoires in COVID-19. Study context: There were acute and convalescent COVID-19 samples, and they came from the United States, Italy and Spain.

How the authors handled the data: How many nucleated cells were present was estimated from reference gene primer amplification. Sequenced by immunoSEQ multiplex PCR; TCRdb stores in-frame clones only, minus some. V and J calls and clone size follow that table, whereas D and trimming were derived from the DNA. The sample carries approximately 310,000 clones, around 87% recorded once. The CDR3 loop spans 17 amino acids. Per germline, CDR1 KGHSH and CDR2 LQKENI. The ends were cut back, 6 bases at V and 6 bases at J, with 26 bases in the middle. The chain recombines TRBV18 with TRBJ1-1; TRBD1 might be the D (6 bases). The sample taken for sequencing was peripheral blood. This receptor was identified in a man aged 50 to 59 with active or convalescent COVID-19. The CDR3 loop reads CASSSTGSAPRLAEAFF. The CDR3 nucleotides read TGTGCCAGCTCGTCTACAGGGTCCGCCCCTAGGCTCGCTGAAGCTTTCTTT. Full variable domain (outside the CDR3, taken from reference TRBV18 and TRBJ1-1): NAGVMQNPRHLVRRRGQEARLRCSPMKGHSHVYWYRQLPEEGLKFMVYLQKENIIDESGMPKERFSAEFPKEGPSILRIQQVVRGDSAAYFCASSSTGSAPRLAEAFFGQGTRLTVV.